This T cell receptor beta chain appears in the sequencing data of a study of technical replicates of blood from several donors. Data came from immunoSEQ multiplex PCR; TCRdb stores just in-frame clones and leaves some out. The sample yields over 25,000 clones, over 85% seen once. Germline CDR1 and CDR2: MNHNS and SASEGT. V shed 0 bases and J shed 0 bases, with 12 bases lying between them. CDR3 length equals 16 residues. The sequence came from a human donor in good health. Some clones in this sample may be carry-over from other donors' samples. Sequenced material: PBMCs. This sequence joins TRBV6-1 and TRBJ2-7; TRBD2 is a possible D gene (6 bases). The CDR3 loop is CASSEAGRGNSYEQYF. DNA of the CDR3: TGTGCCAGCAGTGAAGCGGGGCGGGGCAACTCCTACGAGCAGTACTTC.